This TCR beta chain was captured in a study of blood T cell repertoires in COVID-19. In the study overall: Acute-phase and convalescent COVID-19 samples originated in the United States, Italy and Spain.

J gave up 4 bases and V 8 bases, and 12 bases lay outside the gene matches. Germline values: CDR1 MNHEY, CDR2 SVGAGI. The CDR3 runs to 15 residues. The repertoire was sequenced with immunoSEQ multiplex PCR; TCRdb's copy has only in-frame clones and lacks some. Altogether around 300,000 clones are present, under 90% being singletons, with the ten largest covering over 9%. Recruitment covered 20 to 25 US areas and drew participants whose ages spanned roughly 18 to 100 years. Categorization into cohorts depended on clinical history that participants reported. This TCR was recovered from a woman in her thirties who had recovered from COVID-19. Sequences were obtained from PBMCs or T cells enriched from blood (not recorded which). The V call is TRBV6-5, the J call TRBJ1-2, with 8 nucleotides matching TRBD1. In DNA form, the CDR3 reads TGTGCCAGCGAATTATTAACAGGGGGAGTCTATGGCTACACCTTC. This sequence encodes CASELLTGGVYGYTF.